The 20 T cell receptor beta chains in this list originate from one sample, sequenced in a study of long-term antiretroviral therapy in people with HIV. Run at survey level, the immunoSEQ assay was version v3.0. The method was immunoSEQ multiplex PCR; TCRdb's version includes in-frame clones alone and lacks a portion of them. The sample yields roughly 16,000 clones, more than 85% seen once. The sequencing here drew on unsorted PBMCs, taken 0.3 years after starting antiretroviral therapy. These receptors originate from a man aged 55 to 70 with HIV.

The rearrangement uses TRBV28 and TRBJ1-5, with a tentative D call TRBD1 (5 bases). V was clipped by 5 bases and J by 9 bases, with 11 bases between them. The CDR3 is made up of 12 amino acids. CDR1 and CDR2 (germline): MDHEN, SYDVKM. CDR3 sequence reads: CASSPLGTPQHF. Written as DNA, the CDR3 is TGTGCCAGCAGTCCCCTAGGGACGCCCCAGCATTTT.

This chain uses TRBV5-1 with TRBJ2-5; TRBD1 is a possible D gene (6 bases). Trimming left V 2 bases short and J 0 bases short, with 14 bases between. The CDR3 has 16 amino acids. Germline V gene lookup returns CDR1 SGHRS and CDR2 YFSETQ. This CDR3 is CASSLGQGWNQETQYF. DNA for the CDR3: TGCGCCAGCAGCTTAGGTCAGGGGTGGAACCAAGAGACCCAGTACTTC.

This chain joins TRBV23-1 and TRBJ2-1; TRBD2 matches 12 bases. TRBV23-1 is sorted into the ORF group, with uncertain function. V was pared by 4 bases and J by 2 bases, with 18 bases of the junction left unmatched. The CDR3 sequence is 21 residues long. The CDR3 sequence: CASSRWTSGIRTSGTYNEQFF. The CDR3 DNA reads TGCGCCAGCAGTCGATGGACTAGCGGGATACGAACCTCTGGGACCTACAATGAGCAGTTCTTC.

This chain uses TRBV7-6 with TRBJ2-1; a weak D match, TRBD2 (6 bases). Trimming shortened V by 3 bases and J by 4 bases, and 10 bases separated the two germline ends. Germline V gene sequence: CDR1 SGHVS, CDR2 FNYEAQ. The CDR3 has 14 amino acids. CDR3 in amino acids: CASSFGGSYNEQFF. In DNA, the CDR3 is TGTGCCAGCAGCTTCGGGGGTTCTTACAATGAGCAGTTCTTC.

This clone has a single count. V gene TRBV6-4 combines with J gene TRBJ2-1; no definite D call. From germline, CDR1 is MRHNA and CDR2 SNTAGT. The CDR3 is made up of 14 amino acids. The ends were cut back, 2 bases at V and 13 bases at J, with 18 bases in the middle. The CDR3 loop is CASSDRVTDSPQFF. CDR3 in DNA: TGTGCCAGCAGTGACCGTGTAACCGATAGCCCCCAGTTCTTC.

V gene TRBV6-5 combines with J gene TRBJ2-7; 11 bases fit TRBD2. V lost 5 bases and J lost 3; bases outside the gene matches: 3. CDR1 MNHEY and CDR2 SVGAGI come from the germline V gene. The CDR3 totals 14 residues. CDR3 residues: CASSLSGGVYEQYF. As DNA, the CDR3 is TGTGCCAGCAGTCTTAGCGGGGGGGTCTACGAGCAGTACTTC.

The CDR3 loop reads CASRDRGREKLFF. Written as DNA, the CDR3 is TGTGCCAGCAGGGACAGGGGGCGAGAAAAACTGTTTTTT. The genes are TRBV2 and TRBJ1-4, with 11 bases that match TRBD1. The CDR3 is 13 amino acids. CDR1 and CDR2 from the germline V gene are SNHLY and FYNNEI. The trim removed 6 bases at V and 8 bases at J, leaving 2 bases unmatched.

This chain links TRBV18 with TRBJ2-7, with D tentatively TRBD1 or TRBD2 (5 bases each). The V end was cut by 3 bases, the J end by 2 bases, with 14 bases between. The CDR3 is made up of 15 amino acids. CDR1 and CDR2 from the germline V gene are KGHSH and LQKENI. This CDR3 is CASSPFSGAPYEQYF. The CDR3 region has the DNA TGTGCCAGCTCACCCTTTTCCGGGGCGCCCTACGAGCAGTACTTC.

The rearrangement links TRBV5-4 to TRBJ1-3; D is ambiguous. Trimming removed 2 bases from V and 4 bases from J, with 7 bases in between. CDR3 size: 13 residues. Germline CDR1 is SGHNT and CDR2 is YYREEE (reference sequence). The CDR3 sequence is CASSFPAGNTIYF. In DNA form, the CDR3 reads TGTGCCAGCAGCTTTCCAGCAGGAAACACCATATATTTT. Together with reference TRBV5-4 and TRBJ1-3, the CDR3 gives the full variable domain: ETGVTQSPTHLIKTRGQQVTLRCSSQSGHNTVSWYQQALGQGPQFIFQYYREEENGRGNFPPRFSGLQFPNYSSELNVNALELDDSALYLCASSFPAGNTIYFGEGSWLTVV.

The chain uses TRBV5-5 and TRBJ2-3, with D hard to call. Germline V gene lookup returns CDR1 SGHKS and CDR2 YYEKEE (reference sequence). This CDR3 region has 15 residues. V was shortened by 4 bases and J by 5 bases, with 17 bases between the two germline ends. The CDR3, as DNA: TGTGCCAGCAGCCCCTGGGCCACGCTGGGAGATACGCAGTATTTT. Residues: CASSPWATLGDTQYF.

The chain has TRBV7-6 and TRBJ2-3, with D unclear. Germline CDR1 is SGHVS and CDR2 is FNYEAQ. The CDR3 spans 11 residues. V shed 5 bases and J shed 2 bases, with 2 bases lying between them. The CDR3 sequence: CASSPTDTQYF. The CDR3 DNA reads TGTGCCAGCAGCCCCACAGATACGCAGTATTTT.

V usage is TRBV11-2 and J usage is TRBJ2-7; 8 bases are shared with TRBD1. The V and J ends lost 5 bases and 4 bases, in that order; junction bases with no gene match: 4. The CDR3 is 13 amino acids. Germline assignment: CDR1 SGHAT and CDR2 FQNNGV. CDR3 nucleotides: TGTGCCAGCAGCGCCAGGGGGCCATACGAGCAGTACTTC. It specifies CASSARGPYEQYF. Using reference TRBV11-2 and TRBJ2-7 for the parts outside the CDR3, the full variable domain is EAGVAQSPRYKIIEKRQSVAFWCNPISGHATLYWYQQILGQGPKLLIQFQNNGVVDDSQLPKDRFSAERLKGVDSTLKIQPAKLEDSAVYLCASSARGPYEQYFGPGTRLTVT.

CDR3 DNA: TGTGCCAGCAGCCCAGCGCTGGGGGTGGAGACCCAGTACTTC. It yields the protein CASSPALGVETQYF. The rearrangement joins TRBV2 to TRBJ2-5; possibly TRBD1 or TRBD2 for D (5 bases each). This CDR3 region has 14 residues. CDR1 SNHLY and CDR2 FYNNEI come from the germline V gene. Trimming pared 6 bases from V and 5 bases from J, leaving 16 bases between.

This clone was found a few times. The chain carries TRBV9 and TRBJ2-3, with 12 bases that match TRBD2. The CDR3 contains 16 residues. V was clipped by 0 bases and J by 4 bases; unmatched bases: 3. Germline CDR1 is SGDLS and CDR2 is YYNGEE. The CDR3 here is CASSVGGLAGSDTQYF. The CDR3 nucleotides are TGTGCCAGCAGCGTAGGCGGACTAGCGGGATCAGATACGCAGTATTTT.

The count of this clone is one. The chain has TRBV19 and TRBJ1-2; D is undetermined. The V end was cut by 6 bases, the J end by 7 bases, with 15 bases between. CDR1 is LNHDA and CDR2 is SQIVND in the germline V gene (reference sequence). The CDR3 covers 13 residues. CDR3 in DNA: TGTGCCAGTAGCACGCTGCAGTACTCTGGCTACACCTTC. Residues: CASSTLQYSGYTF.

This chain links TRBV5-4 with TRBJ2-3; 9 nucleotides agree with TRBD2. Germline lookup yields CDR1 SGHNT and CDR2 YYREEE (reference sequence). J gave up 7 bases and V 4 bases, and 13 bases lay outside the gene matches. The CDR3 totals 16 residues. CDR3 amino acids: CASSLLSGRDVNTQYF. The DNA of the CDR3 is TGTGCCAGCAGCCTGCTTAGCGGGAGAGATGTAAATACGCAGTATTTT.

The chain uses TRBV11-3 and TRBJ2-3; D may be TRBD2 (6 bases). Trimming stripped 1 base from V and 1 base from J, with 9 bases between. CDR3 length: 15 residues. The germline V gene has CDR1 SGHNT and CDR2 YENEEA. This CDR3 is CASSLGGAGTDTQYF. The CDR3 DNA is TGTGCCAGCAGCTTAGGCGGGGCTGGCACAGATACGCAGTATTTT. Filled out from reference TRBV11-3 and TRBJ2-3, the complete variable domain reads EAGVVQSPRYKIIEKKQPVAFWCNPISGHNTLYWYLQNLGQGPELLIRYENEEAVDDSQLPKDRFSAERLKGVDSTLKIQPAELGDSAVYLCASSLGGAGTDTQYFGPGTRLTVL.

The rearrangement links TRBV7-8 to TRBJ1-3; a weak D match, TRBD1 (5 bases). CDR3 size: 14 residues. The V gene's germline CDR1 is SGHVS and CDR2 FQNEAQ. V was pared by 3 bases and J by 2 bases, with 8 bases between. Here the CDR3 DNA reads TGTGCCAGCAGCTTGGGGACGGCTGGAAACACCATATATTTT. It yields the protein CASSLGTAGNTIYF.

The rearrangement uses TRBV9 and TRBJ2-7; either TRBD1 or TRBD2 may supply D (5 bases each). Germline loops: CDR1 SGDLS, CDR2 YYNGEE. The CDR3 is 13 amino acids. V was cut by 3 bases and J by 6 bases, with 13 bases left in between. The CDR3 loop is CASSGALRGEQYF. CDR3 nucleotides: TGTGCCAGCAGCGGGGCTTTGAGGGGCGAGCAGTACTTC.

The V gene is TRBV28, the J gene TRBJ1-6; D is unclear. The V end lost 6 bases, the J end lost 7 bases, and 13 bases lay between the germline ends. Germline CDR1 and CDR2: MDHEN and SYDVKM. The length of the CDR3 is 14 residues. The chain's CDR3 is CASSRGRTNSPLHF. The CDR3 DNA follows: TGTGCCAGCAGCCGAGGACGAACAAATTCACCCCTCCACTTT.